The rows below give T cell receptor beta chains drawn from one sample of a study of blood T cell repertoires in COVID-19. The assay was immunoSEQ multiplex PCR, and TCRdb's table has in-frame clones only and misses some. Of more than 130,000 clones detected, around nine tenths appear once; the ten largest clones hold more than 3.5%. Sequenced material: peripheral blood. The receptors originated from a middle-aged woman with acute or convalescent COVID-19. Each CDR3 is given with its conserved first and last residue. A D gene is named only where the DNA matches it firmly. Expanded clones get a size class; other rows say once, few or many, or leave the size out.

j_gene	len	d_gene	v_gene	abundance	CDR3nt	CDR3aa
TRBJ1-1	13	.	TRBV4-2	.	TGTGCCAGCAGCCAGTTGTGGGCCTCTGAAGCTTTCTTT	CASSQLWASEAFF
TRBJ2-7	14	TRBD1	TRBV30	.	TGTGCCTGGACCCCAGGACAGGGAGCCTACGAGCAGTACTTC	CAWTPGQGAYEQYF
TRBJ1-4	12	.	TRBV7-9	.	TGTGCCAGCAGCTTCTTGAGGGAAAAACTGTTTTTT	CASSFLREKLFF
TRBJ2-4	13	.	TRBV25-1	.	TGTGCCAGCAGGGGGGGTCTTCGAAACATTCAGTACTTC	CASRGGLRNIQYF
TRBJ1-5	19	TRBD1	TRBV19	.	TGTGCCAGTAGTATAGTTCTGGGACAGGGAGGAATCGGCAATCAGCCCCAGCATTTT	CASSIVLGQGGIGNQPQHF
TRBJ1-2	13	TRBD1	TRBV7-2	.	TGTGCCAGCAGCCCCGGACAGGGCTATGGCTACACCTTC	CASSPGQGYGYTF
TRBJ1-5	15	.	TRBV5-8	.	TGTGCCAGCAGCCCCACAGGGTACATAGGTCAGCCCCAGCATTTT	CASSPTGYIGQPQHF
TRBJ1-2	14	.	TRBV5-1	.	TGCGCCAGCAGCTTGGCCCGGGAGAACTATGGCTACACCTTC	CASSLARENYGYTF
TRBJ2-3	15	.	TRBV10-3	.	TGTGCCATCAGCCTGACTAGGGGCAGCACAGATACGCAGTATTTT	CAISLTRGSTDTQYF
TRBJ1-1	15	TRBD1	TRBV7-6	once	TGTGCCAGCAGCCTTAGACAGGGTGGGACGACTGAAGCTTTCTTT	CASSLRQGGTTEAFF
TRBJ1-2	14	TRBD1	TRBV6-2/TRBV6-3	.	TGTGCCAGCAGTTACGCGACAGGGGGCAGTGGCTACACCTTC	CASSYATGGSGYTF
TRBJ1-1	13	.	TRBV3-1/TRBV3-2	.	TGTGCCAGCAGCCAGGCCTTGAACACTGAAGCTTTCTTT	CASSQALNTEAFF